The entry below gives a single TCR beta chain sequence along with its context. This clone's antigen is unknown. Per-base quality was not reported, and no clone a single base away is much larger than it. Relative to germline, V is 0 bases shorter and J is 0 bases shorter, with 15 bases between their ends. The CDR1 and CDR2 encoded by the germline V gene are SGHRS and YFSETQ. The CDR3, from cysteine to phenylalanine, totals 17 residues. Here the CDR3 DNA is all that survives: 51 bases in frame from base 1. This sample was taken from a study of blood T cell repertoires in COVID-19 (dated by TCRdb to 2018 to 2020). About the investigation overall: Samples from collaborators originated in the United States, Italy and Spain and spanned both the acute and convalescent phases of COVID-19. The prospective study material was composed of cDNA or gDNA derived from T cells, B-cell-depleted T cells, or PBMCs. HLA class I and class II types, where available, came from metadata supplied by the sample provider rather than from assay-based typing. A de-identified subject ID, COVID-19 status, age in years and sex were almost always included in the sample metadata. The repertoires were released in a freely available public database intended as a resource for research on the immune response to SARS-CoV-2. The dataset comprised deeply sampled blood TCRbeta repertoires from subjects exposed to, actively infected with, or recovered from COVID-19. The samples were drawn from two sources: the first 160 participants of the ongoing ImmuneRACE study, and some 1,300 subjects contributed by 6 global collaborators. Summary of the overall study and its limitations: How much clinical and demographic metadata was included differed by source and by participant, and the metadata was provided uncurated.

TCRbeta CDR3 regions were amplified from genomic DNA by means of the immunoSEQ Assay, a bias-controlled multiplex PCR. The study's own analysis went as follows. Within the assay, amplification of reference gene primers was used to estimate how many nucleated cells each sample contained. To quantify the absolute abundance of each unique TCRbeta CDR3 rearrangement, sequence reads were collapsed and filtered. For each sample, productive Simpson clonality was calculated by taking the square root of Simpson's diversity index across productive rearrangements. TCRdb holds this immuneACCESS table with in-frame rearrangements only. Some clones are missing; in checked studies, unresolved V genes explain under half, and the rest has no known cause. V and J calls and clone size are those listed in that table; D and trimming were worked out from the DNA. The table for this sample lists roughly 120,000 clones; roughly four fifths of them were counted only once. Less than 9% of the sample lies in the top ten.

The collaborating institutions used their own protocols to collect whole blood in K2EDTA tubes. For TCRbeta analysis, collaborators shipped samples as frozen whole blood, isolated PBMCs, or DNA extracted from either of those sample types. This clonotype was sampled from a man between 65 and 79 years old with active or convalescent COVID-19. The chain is made from TRBV5-1 and TRBJ1-1, with TRBD1 perhaps the D gene, on 5 matching bases. The sample consisted of peripheral blood. The CDR3 loop reads CASSLGQIGHLNTEAFF. The DNA sequence reads TGCGCCAGCAGCTTGGGGCAAATAGGACACCTGAACACTGAAGCTTTCTTT.